The rows below give T cell receptor beta chains drawn from one sample of a study of T-cell reconstitution after alpha-beta-depleted transplantation in children. TCRdb re-derived calls from the PCR reads in MiXCR, one entry per CDR3 protein. Counted here are about 400,000 distinct CDR3 sequences, 20% occurring once; the ten biggest clones make up 3.8%. This specimen consisted of PBMCs from the stem cell graft donor, obtained from the stem cell graft. These receptors originate from a human donor who donated a stem cell graft to a child with acute myeloid leukemia. The CDR3 runs from the conserved cysteine through the conserved F or W. The order of the fields is D gene, clone size, V gene, J gene, CDR3 length, CDR3 DNA, CDR3 protein. D genes are given only for firm matches. The listing skips clone size in some rows; elsewhere it reads once, few, many or a size class.

TRBD1	-	TRBV20-1	TRBJ2-1	15	TGCAGTGCTAGACCCGGACAGGGGTCCTACAATGAGCAGTTCTTC	CSARPGQGSYNEQFF
-	few	TRBV11-3	TRBJ2-3	16	TGTGCCAGCAGCTTATACTCACCGGAGCAAGCAGATACGCAGTATTTT	CASSLYSPEQADTQYF
-	-	TRBV7-6	TRBJ2-1	14	TGTGCCAGCAGCTTAGCTTCCCCGTACAATGAGCAGTTCTTC	CASSLASPYNEQFF
-	many	TRBV9	TRBJ2-1	17	TGTGCCAGCAGCGTAGGGGGGGCCCCGAGCTCCTACAATGAGCAGTTCTTC	CASSVGGAPSSYNEQFF
-	many	TRBV12-3/TRBV12-4	TRBJ2-7	14	TGTGCCAGCAGTCCCCGGCAGATATCCTACGAGCAGTACTTC	CASSPRQISYEQYF
-	few	TRBV7-3	TRBJ2-5	15	TGTGCCAGCAGCTCCATCGGCGGGACGGGGGCGACCCAGTACTTC	CASSSIGGTGATQYF
-	-	TRBV20-1	TRBJ2-1	13	TGCAGCCCCACAGTGGGACAGCGGGATGAGCAGTTCTTC	CSPTVGQRDEQFF
-	-	TRBV3-1	TRBJ2-1	15	TGTGCCAGCAGCCCAGGGCGGACCCTGGACAATGAGCAGTTCTTC	CASSPGRTLDNEQFF
-	few	TRBV7-2	TRBJ2-3	14	TGTGCCAGCAGCTTAGAGGACGTTGGCGATACGCAGTATTTT	CASSLEDVGDTQYF
TRBD2	few	TRBV20-1	TRBJ2-1	14	TGCAGTGCCCCCCGACTAGCGGGAGACAATGAGCAGTTCTTC	CSAPRLAGDNEQFF
TRBD1	-	TRBV24-1	TRBJ1-2	13	TGTGCCACAAGTGACAGGGGCAACTATGGCTACACCTTC	CATSDRGNYGYTF
-	few	TRBV7-9	TRBJ1-5	12	TGTGCCAGCAGCTTAGACAATCAGCCCCAGCATTTT	CASSLDNQPQHF
-	-	TRBV12-3/TRBV12-4	TRBJ2-7	13	TGTGCCAGCAGTTTAGTGCAAACCTACGAGCAGTACTTC	CASSLVQTYEQYF
TRBD2	few	TRBV29-1	TRBJ2-2	12	TGCAGCGCTAGCGGGACGGGCGGGGAGCTGTTTTTT	CSASGTGGELFF
-	-	TRBV9	TRBJ2-6	17	TGTGCCAGCAGCACCCATGCAGGGATCTCTGGGGCCAACGTCCTGACTTTC	CASSTHAGISGANVLTF
-	-	TRBV29-1	TRBJ2-1	11	TGCAGCGTTGGGAGTATTCCTGAGCAGTTCTTC	CSVGSIPEQFF
-	few	TRBV29-1	TRBJ1-2	13	TGCAGCGTTGAAGGTCGGGGTGGCTATGGCTACACCTTC	CSVEGRGGYGYTF
-	-	TRBV21-1	TRBJ2-7	13	TGTGCCAGCAGCAAAGTCATGCTTTCCGAGCAGTACTTC	CASSKVMLSEQYF
TRBD2	-	TRBV7-9	TRBJ2-3	17	TGTGCCAGCAGCCCCGGGACTAGCGGGAGGGCCACAGATACGCAGTATTTT	CASSPGTSGRATDTQYF
-	many	TRBV7-2	TRBJ2-1	11	TGTGCCAGCAGCTTGTGGGATGAGCAGTTCTTC	CASSLWDEQFF
TRBD2	few	TRBV28	TRBJ2-1	16	TGTGCCAGCAGGGGGCTAGCGGGGAGCTCCTACAATGAGCAGTTCTTC	CASRGLAGSSYNEQFF
TRBD1	-	TRBV19	TRBJ2-4	16	TGTGCCAGTAGCCCCCGGGACAGGGGCATTAAAAACATTCAGTACTTC	CASSPRDRGIKNIQYF
-	-	TRBV10-3	TRBJ2-3	13	TGTGCCATCAGTGAGTGGGAGACAGATACGCAGTATTTT	CAISEWETDTQYF